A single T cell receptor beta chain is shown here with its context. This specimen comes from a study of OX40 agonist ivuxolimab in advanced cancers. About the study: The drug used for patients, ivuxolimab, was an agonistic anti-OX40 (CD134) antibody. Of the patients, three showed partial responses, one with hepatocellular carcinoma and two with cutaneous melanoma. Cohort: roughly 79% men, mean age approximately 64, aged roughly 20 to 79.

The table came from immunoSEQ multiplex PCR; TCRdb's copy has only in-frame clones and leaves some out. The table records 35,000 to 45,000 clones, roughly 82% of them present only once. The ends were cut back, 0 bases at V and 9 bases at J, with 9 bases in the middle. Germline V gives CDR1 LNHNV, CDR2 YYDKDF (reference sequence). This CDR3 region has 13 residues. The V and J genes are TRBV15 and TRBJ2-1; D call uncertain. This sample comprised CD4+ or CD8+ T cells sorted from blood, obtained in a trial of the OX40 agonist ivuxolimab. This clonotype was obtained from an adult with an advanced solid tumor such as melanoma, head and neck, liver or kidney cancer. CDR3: CATSRDTVSEQFF. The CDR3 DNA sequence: TGTGCCACCAGCAGAGATACCGTCTCTGAGCAGTTCTTC.